The rows below give T cell receptor beta chains drawn from one sample of a study of blood T cell repertoires in COVID-19. Sequencing was performed with immunoSEQ multiplex PCR; in TCRdb, only in-frame clones are kept and a portion is missing. The sample gives about 250,000 clones, roughly 86% of which show up once; 2% to 3% is in the top ten. Sequenced: PBMCs or T cells enriched from blood (not recorded which). Every receptor here comes from a woman aged 30 to 39 with acute COVID-19. CDR3s include the opening cysteine and the closing phenylalanine or tryptophan. A D gene is named only where the DNA matches it firmly. Not every row has a clone size; where given, it reads once, few, many or a size class.

J: TRBJ2-5
size: -
V: TRBV5-1
D: -
CDR3: CASKGLFQETQYF
DNA: TGCGCCAGCAAGGGGCTTTTTCAAGAGACCCAGTACTTC

J: TRBJ2-7
size: -
V: TRBV7-8
D: -
CDR3: CASTQNRRSYEQYF
DNA: TGTGCCAGCACCCAGAACAGGAGATCCTACGAGCAGTACTTC

J: TRBJ2-2
size: -
V: TRBV19
D: TRBD1
CDR3: CASSSLWGDRMTGELFF
DNA: TGTGCCAGTAGTTCCCTTTGGGGGGACAGGATGACCGGGGAGCTGTTTTTT

J: TRBJ2-1
size: -
V: TRBV6-2/TRBV6-3
D: TRBD2
CDR3: CASSYGGGSIQFF
DNA: TGTGCCAGCAGTTACGGCGGGGGGTCCATACAGTTCTTC

J: TRBJ1-1
size: -
V: TRBV9
D: -
CDR3: CASSLGGEMNTEAFF
DNA: TGTGCCAGCAGCCTTGGAGGAGAAATGAACACTGAAGCTTTCTTT

J: TRBJ2-7
size: -
V: TRBV29-1
D: TRBD2
CDR3: CSVALLAGGTYEQYF
DNA: TGCAGCGTTGCCCTACTAGCGGGGGGAACCTACGAGCAGTACTTC

J: TRBJ2-1
size: -
V: TRBV7-9
D: -
CDR3: CASSPRTGQSWYNEQFF
DNA: TGTGCCAGCAGCCCCCGGACCGGACAGAGTTGGTACAATGAGCAGTTCTTC

J: TRBJ2-1
size: -
V: TRBV5-6
D: -
CDR3: CASSPQGYEQFF
DNA: TGTGCCAGCAGCCCCCAGGGGTATGAGCAGTTCTTC

J: TRBJ1-1
size: once
V: TRBV7-9
D: TRBD1
CDR3: CASSQNRGVNTEAFF
DNA: TGTGCCAGCAGTCAAAACAGGGGCGTGAACACTGAAGCTTTCTTT

J: TRBJ1-2
size: once
V: TRBV2
D: -
CDR3: CASRITGSGYTF
DNA: TGTGCCAGCAGGATTACAGGGAGCGGCTACACCTTC